This is a list of T cell receptor beta chains from one sample in a study of cytotoxic CD8 clonotypes in ibrutinib-treated CLL. Clones were sequenced by immunoSEQ multiplex PCR, and TCRdb holds only the in-frame ones, with some missing. The repertoire includes 35,000 to 40,000 clones, under 80% of them detected once, and over 9.5% sits in the top ten. The material was PBMCs, obtained at disease progression, from a patient treated with ibrutinib. The receptor source for this set is a human donor with chronic lymphocytic leukemia. CDR3s include the opening cysteine and the closing phenylalanine or tryptophan. The order of the fields is D gene, V gene, J gene, clone size, CDR3 DNA, CDR3 protein. D genes are given only for firm matches. Part of the rows lack a size; the others show once, few, many or a class for expanded clones.

NA	TRBV6-1	TRBJ2-3	NA	TGTGCCAGCAGTGTAGGGGATGAGGATGCAGATACGCAGTATTTT	CASSVGDEDADTQYF
NA	TRBV7-6	TRBJ1-1	NA	TGTGCCAGCAGCCTAGCGGGGTCTGAAGCTTTCTTT	CASSLAGSEAFF
NA	TRBV5-1	TRBJ2-3	NA	TGCGCCAGCACTCGGGGGTCCCAGGCGGATACGCAGTATTTT	CASTRGSQADTQYF
NA	TRBV28	TRBJ1-5	NA	TGTGCCAGCAGTTTAGTAGGAGATCAGCCCCAGCATTTT	CASSLVGDQPQHF
NA	TRBV5-4	TRBJ2-7	NA	TGTGCCAGCAGCTTGGCCTTGAACGAGCAGTACTTC	CASSLALNEQYF
TRBD2	TRBV7-2	TRBJ2-5	NA	TGTGCCAGCAGACCAACTAGCGGGGTCCAAGAGACCCAGTACTTC	CASRPTSGVQETQYF
NA	TRBV2	TRBJ2-2	NA	TGTGCCAGCACCCCCCGAAAGAACTCCGACACCGGGGAGCTGTTTTTT	CASTPRKNSDTGELFF
NA	TRBV25-1	TRBJ1-1	NA	TGTGCCAGCAGTTACACCGGGACTGAAGCTTTCTTT	CASSYTGTEAFF
NA	TRBV10-1	TRBJ2-5	once	TGCGCCAGCAGTGAGCGTCTACCACCCTGGGAGACCCAGTACTTC	CASSERLPPWETQYF
NA	TRBV9	TRBJ1-2	few	TGTGCCAGCAGCGTAGTGGCAGGTTCTTATGGCTACACCTTC	CASSVVAGSYGYTF
TRBD2	TRBV6-1	TRBJ2-7	NA	TGTGCCAGCAGTGGAACTAGCGTCAGCTACGAGCAGTACTTC	CASSGTSVSYEQYF
TRBD1	TRBV28	TRBJ2-7	NA	TGTGCCAGCACCCAGGGGGCTGTCTACGAGCAGTACTTC	CASTQGAVYEQYF
TRBD1	TRBV30	TRBJ1-1	NA	TGTGCCTGGCACAGGGGAGGCACTGAAGCTTTCTTT	CAWHRGGTEAFF
NA	TRBV6-6	TRBJ2-7	NA	TGTGCCAGCAGTTTACTAGGGGGTTCCTACGAGCAGTACTTC	CASSLLGGSYEQYF
NA	TRBV10-3	TRBJ2-1	NA	TGTGCCATCACCGTCCTCCCGGACAATGAGCAGTTCTTC	CAITVLPDNEQFF
TRBD2	TRBV9	TRBJ2-3	NA	TGTGCCAGCAGCGTAGCTGGAGCGGGGAGGGAGTTTAATACGCAGTATTTT	CASSVAGAGREFNTQYF
NA	TRBV7-9	TRBJ1-4	NA	TGTGCCAGCAGCTTGAGGGACCCGGGCGAAAAACTGTTTTTT	CASSLRDPGEKLFF
NA	TRBV6-5	TRBJ2-1	NA	TGTGCCAGCAGTTCTTCCCTTTCTCGCCGGTACAATGAGCAGTTCTTC	CASSSSLSRRYNEQFF
NA	TRBV7-8	TRBJ2-5	NA	TGTGCCAGCAGCTGGAACAGGTTTGGAGAGACCCAGTACTTC	CASSWNRFGETQYF
NA	TRBV5-1	TRBJ2-7	few	TGCGCCAGCAGCTTGGCCTCGACCTACGAGCAGTACTTC	CASSLASTYEQYF
NA	TRBV30	TRBJ2-7	NA	TGTGCCTGGATGGACTTCTACGAGCAGTACTTC	CAWMDFYEQYF